The rows below give T cell receptor beta chains drawn from one sample of a study of regulatory T cells in long-lasting Graves disease. In TCRdb, the multiplex PCR reads were re-called with MiXCR into one record per CDR3 protein. The sample has 400,000 to 550,000 distinct CDR3 sequences, about 15% seen once; the top ten hold 15% to 20%. The same data also contributed to another study, on T cells in Graves' hyperthyroidism and ophthalmopathy.

The sequenced sample was peripheral blood mononuclear cells (PBMCs), obtained at new diagnosis, from a patient treated with antithyroid drugs. The receptors were sampled from a woman aged 25 to 39 with Graves disease. Both conserved end residues are part of each CDR3. A D gene is named only where the DNA matches it firmly. Where a row states a size, it is once, few, many or the class of an expanded clone; other rows omit it.

D gene	V gene	clone size	J gene	CDR3 DNA	CDR3 protein
-	TRBV19	many	TRBJ1-1	TGTGCCAGTAGCGAAGGCGCTACAAACACTGAAGCTTTCTTT	CASSEGATNTEAFF
TRBD1	TRBV12-3/TRBV12-4	many	TRBJ2-7	TGTGCCAGCAGCCAGGGGGCCTCCTACGAGCAGTACTTC	CASSQGASYEQYF
TRBD1	TRBV7-9	few	TRBJ1-1	TGTGCCAGCAGCCCAGGGGGGGTGATAACGACTGAAGCTTTCTTT	CASSPGGVITTEAFF
-	TRBV19	few	TRBJ2-2	TGTGCCAGTAGTATGAGACTAGATGGGTCCGGGGAGCTGTTTTTT	CASSMRLDGSGELFF
-	TRBV20-1	-	TRBJ1-2	TGCAGTGCTAAAAATACAGGCCTCCTCTATGGCTACACCTTC	CSAKNTGLLYGYTF
TRBD1	TRBV20-1	many	TRBJ2-7	TGCAGTGCTAGTGGGGGCGGGACAGGGTACGACGAGCAGTACTTC	CSASGGGTGYDEQYF
-	TRBV19	few	TRBJ1-1	TGTGCCAGTACTTCCGGGATGAACACTGAAGCTTTCTTT	CASTSGMNTEAFF
TRBD2	TRBV7-2	many	TRBJ2-7	TGTGCCAGCAGCTCCGGATGGGGCGCGGGAGACTACGAGCAGTACTTC	CASSSGWGAGDYEQYF
-	TRBV3-1	-	TRBJ1-1	TGTGCCAGCAGCCAAGATTTTCTCGTCAGACAAGTGAACACTGAAGCTTTCTTT	CASSQDFLVRQVNTEAFF
TRBD1	TRBV5-1	-	TRBJ2-7	TGCGCCAGCAGCGGGCTGGACAGGGGGGCCTATGTAGGCTACGAGCAGTACTTC	CASSGLDRGAYVGYEQYF
TRBD1	TRBV6-2/TRBV6-3	many	TRBJ1-5	TGTGCCAGCAGTTACGACGGGACAGGTCGCAATCAGCCCCAGCATTTT	CASSYDGTGRNQPQHF
-	TRBV5-4	-	TRBJ2-7	TGTGCCAGCAGCTTGCCAGGGGTGCTTTCCTACGAGCAGTACTTC	CASSLPGVLSYEQYF
-	TRBV18	-	TRBJ1-5	TGTGCCAGCTCACCCCCCGGGACTCCGGGGCAGCCCCAGCATTTT	CASSPPGTPGQPQHF
TRBD1	TRBV19	few	TRBJ2-5	TGTGCCAGTAGTATGAGGGACAGACAAGAGACCCAGTACTTC	CASSMRDRQETQYF
-	TRBV12-3/TRBV12-4	many	TRBJ2-3	TGTGCCAGCAGACCTACCCGAAAGGCAGATACGCAGTATTTT	CASRPTRKADTQYF
-	TRBV6-1	few	TRBJ1-2	TGTGCCAGCAATGACCGATATGGCTACACCTTC	CASNDRYGYTF
-	TRBV20-1	many	TRBJ2-1	TGCAGTGCCATCGGGACCCTTTCAGGGTACAATGAGCAGTTCTTC	CSAIGTLSGYNEQFF
TRBD2	TRBV7-9	many	TRBJ2-1	TGTGCCAGCAGCCACTCCTCTGGACTAGCGGGAGTTATGGTGTCCGATGAGCAGTTCTTC	CASSHSSGLAGVMVSDEQFF
-	TRBV6-1	many	TRBJ2-1	TGTGCCAGCAGGCTGGCCGGGGACAATGAGCAGTTCTTC	CASRLAGDNEQFF
-	TRBV3-1	many	TRBJ2-1	TGTGCCAGCAGCCAAGATCCCTTCCCAATCACGGGGAATGAGCAGTTCTTC	CASSQDPFPITGNEQFF
TRBD2	TRBV6-1	many	TRBJ2-1	TGTGCCAGCAGTGAGTCGGGGGGTTTGTATGAGCAGTTCTTC	CASSESGGLYEQFF
TRBD2	TRBV15	-	TRBJ2-3	TGTGCCACCAGCAGAGATACCCTAGCGGGGGTTAGCACAGATACGCAGTATTTT	CATSRDTLAGVSTDTQYF
-	TRBV20-1	many	TRBJ2-3	TGCAGTGCTAACCCTGCGACGGGACGAACAGATACGCAGTATTTT	CSANPATGRTDTQYF
-	TRBV7-9	few	TRBJ1-1	TGTGCCAGCAGCTTAGATGGTTGGCAGACCGACGGAACAGATGAAGCTTTCTTT	CASSLDGWQTDGTDEAFF
-	TRBV27	many	TRBJ2-7	TGTGCCAGCAGTTTATCGGCAGGGTCCGAGCAGTACTTC	CASSLSAGSEQYF
TRBD2	TRBV5-1	-	TRBJ2-3	TGCGCCAGCAGCCCGGGAGGACACACAGATACGCAGTATTTT	CASSPGGHTDTQYF
-	TRBV28	many	TRBJ2-7	TGTGCCAGCATCCGGCCCCCCTACGAGCAGTACTTC	CASIRPPYEQYF
TRBD2	TRBV7-9	many	TRBJ2-3	TGTGCCAGCAGCTTGCCCGGAGCGGGAGTGGAGACAGATACGCAGTATTTT	CASSLPGAGVETDTQYF
-	TRBV12-3/TRBV12-4	many	TRBJ2-5	TGTGCCAGCAGCGAGGGGATTTTGGTAGAGACCCAGTACTTC	CASSEGILVETQYF
TRBD2	TRBV29-1	many	TRBJ2-7	TGCAGCGTCCGTCAGGGACTAGCCGGCGAGCAGTACTTC	CSVRQGLAGEQYF
-	TRBV5-1	many	TRBJ1-3	TGCGCCAGCAGCTTGGACAGTTCCCGCTCTGGAAACACCATATATTTT	CASSLDSSRSGNTIYF
-	TRBV19	many	TRBJ2-3	TGTGCCAGTAGTACAAGGACAAGCACAGATACGCAGTATTTT	CASSTRTSTDTQYF
-	TRBV14	many	TRBJ2-1	TGTGCCAGCAGCCACTTAGGAGGGCTTAATGAGCAGTTCTTC	CASSHLGGLNEQFF
-	TRBV25-1	many	TRBJ1-1	TGTGCCAGCAGAACGGGAGGGATACAGGGAGCTTTCTTT	CASRTGGIQGAFF
-	TRBV30	many	TRBJ2-2	TGTGCCTGGAGCCTAGGGAACACCGGGGAGCTGTTTTTT	CAWSLGNTGELFF
-	TRBV12-3/TRBV12-4	few	TRBJ1-1	TGTGCCAGCAGTCCCCGGGGGGGGATCGGCACTGAAGCTTTCTTT	CASSPRGGIGTEAFF
-	TRBV20-1	many	TRBJ1-2	TGCAGTGCACCACAGGGTTACTATGGCTACACCTTC	CSAPQGYYGYTF